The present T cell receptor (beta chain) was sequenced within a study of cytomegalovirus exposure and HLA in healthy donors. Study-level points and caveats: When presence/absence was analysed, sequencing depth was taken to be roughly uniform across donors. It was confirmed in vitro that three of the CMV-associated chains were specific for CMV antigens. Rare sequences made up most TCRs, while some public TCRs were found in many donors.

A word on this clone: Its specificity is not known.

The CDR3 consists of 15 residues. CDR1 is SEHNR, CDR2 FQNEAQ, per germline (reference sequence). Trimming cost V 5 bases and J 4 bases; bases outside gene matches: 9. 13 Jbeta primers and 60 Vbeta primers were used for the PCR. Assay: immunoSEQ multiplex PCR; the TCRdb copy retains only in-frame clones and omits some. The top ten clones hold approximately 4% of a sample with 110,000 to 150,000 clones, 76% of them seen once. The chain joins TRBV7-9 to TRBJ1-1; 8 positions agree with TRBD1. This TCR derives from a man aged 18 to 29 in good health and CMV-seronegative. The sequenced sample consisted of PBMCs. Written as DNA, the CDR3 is TGTGCCAGCAGCCCAGGACAGGGAAGGAGCACTGAAGCTTTCTTT. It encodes CASSPGQGRSTEAFF.